These T cell receptor beta chains were read from a single sample in a study of cytomegalovirus exposure and HLA in healthy donors. The table came from immunoSEQ multiplex PCR; TCRdb's copy has only in-frame clones and leaves some out. Its clone listing holds about 160,000 clones. The sample consisted of PBMCs. Receptor source: an older woman in good health and CMV-seronegative. Each CDR3 is given without its conserved first and last residue.

TRBV11-2,TRBJ2-7,ASSPGLAGTEQY
TRBV4-1,TRBJ1-2,ASSPPYGQELYGYT
TRBV6-6,TRBJ1-1,ASSYSMGTGEEAF
TRBV13,TRBJ1-1,ASSLGPLRDMNTEAF
TRBV6-5,TRBJ2-7,ASSYGQVYEQY
TRBV25-1,TRBJ2-1,ASSNRGRSYNEQF
TRBV6-5,TRBJ2-7,ASRRGLASYEQY
TRBV18,TRBJ1-1,ASSPQRTQNTEAF
TRBV7-3,TRBJ1-2,ASSSWTGGRYGYT
TRBV5-1,TRBJ1-1,ASSLGGEAF
TRBV2,TRBJ2-4,ASTLDRGQNIQY
TRBV7-3,TRBJ2-5,ASSLPRVWAQETQY
TRBV27,TRBJ1-1,ASSIVLGANTEAF
TRBV2,TRBJ2-6,ASSARTGANVLT
TRBV4-2,TRBJ1-2,ASSKEAGGQTFYGYT
TRBV5-1,TRBJ2-3,ASSKLAGGPLSTDTQY
TRBV6-5,TRBJ1-1,ASSSRGLNTEAF
TRBV5-1,TRBJ1-5,ASSPLEGGQPQH
TRBV7-2,TRBJ2-5,ASSLLRETQY
TRBV28,TRBJ2-2,ASSLNGRGRATGELF
TRBV27,TRBJ2-3,ASRWLAGVTDTQY
TRBV2,TRBJ2-6,AGSGGRNSGANVLT
TRBV27,TRBJ2-1,ASSRLAGGVYNEQF
TRBV7-8,TRBJ2-7,ASTPLVSYEQY
TRBV5-8,TRBJ1-2,ASSLGSQGYRYGYT
TRBV29-1,TRBJ2-2,SARDSATKNTGELF
TRBV7-9,TRBJ1-1,ASSPSAGLEAF
TRBV7-2,TRBJ1-5,ASSHMDRPQH
TRBV6-1,TRBJ2-3,ATATSGITDTQY
TRBV5-1,TRBJ2-1,ASSLLGQGSWEQF
TRBV5-1,TRBJ2-2,ASSLVAGKGGELF
TRBV30,TRBJ2-2,AWSVRTATGELF